Following are 2 T cell receptor beta chains from one sample sequenced in a study of T-cell memory formation after mild COVID-19. Via MiXCR, TCRdb re-called the 5' RACE reads, giving one row per CDR3 protein. The data contain 450,000 to 650,000 distinct CDR3 sequences, roughly 20% of them seen just once; the ten biggest clones take up approximately 12%. The material sequenced was PBMCs or a T cell subset sorted from them (not recorded which). The receptors were sampled from an adult woman who had mild COVID-19 (a few samples of this study predate the infection). Cell type and time point are not known.

The chain combines TRBV6-6 with TRBJ1-6; 10 bases align to TRBD1. After removal of 5 bases from V and 14 bases from J, the junction contained 12 bases not matched to a gene. The CDR3 is 15 residues long. Germline V gene data show CDR1 as MNHNY and CDR2 as SVGAGI (reference sequence). The CDR3 spells CASSPSTGGGGSLHF. In DNA form, the CDR3 reads TGTGCCAGCAGTCCATCGACAGGGGGCGGTGGGTCCCTCCACTTT.

V usage is TRBV7-3 and J usage is TRBJ2-3; 15 bases are shared with TRBD2. The V gene end was trimmed by 3 bases and the J gene end by 5 bases; junction bases not matched to a gene: 6. Germline CDR1 and CDR2: SGHTA and FQGTGA. The CDR3 loop spans 17 amino acids. Here the CDR3 reads CASSFGLAGGPLDTQYF. Written as DNA, the CDR3 is TGTGCCAGCAGCTTTGGACTAGCGGGGGGGCCGCTAGATACGCAGTATTTT.